This T cell receptor (beta chain) comes out of a study of control samples from healthy donors and cancer patients. Clones were read by immunoSEQ multiplex PCR, and TCRdb kept only the in-frame ones, dropping some. The sample lists about 190,000 clones, roughly nine tenths occurring once. The CDR3 contains 16 residues. Per germline, CDR1 SNHLY and CDR2 FYNNEI. V was shortened by 0 bases and J by 5 bases, with 16 bases between the two germline ends. The sequenced material came from blood. The J gene is TRBJ1-1, the V gene TRBV2, with D hard to call. This TCR came from a man aged 25 to 45 in good health. The CDR3 DNA follows: TGTGCCAGCAGTGAAGCGCTTGGTCCCCTGGTAACTGAAGCTTTCTTT. Translation gives CASSEALGPLVTEAFF.